This T cell receptor beta chain appears in the sequencing data of a study of blood T cell repertoires in COVID-19. The V end lost 2 bases, the J end lost 4 bases, and 12 bases lay between the germline ends. The CDR3 spans 15 residues. The germline CDR1 and CDR2 sequences are SGHNT and YENEEA. Only in-frame clones appear in the TCRdb table, and some are missing; sequencing was by immunoSEQ multiplex PCR. Found here are about 270,000 clones, approximately 91% of them singletons; the top ten hold 2.3%. The receptor was derived from a middle-aged woman with acute COVID-19. The chain combines TRBV11-3 with TRBJ2-1; a possible D gene is TRBD2 (5 bases). Specimen: PBMCs or T cells enriched from blood (not recorded which). CDR3 sequence reads: CASSLLSGKYNEQFF. The DNA for the CDR3 is TGTGCCAGCAGCTTACTCAGCGGAAAATACAATGAGCAGTTCTTC.